One and the same sample provided the 29 T cell receptor beta chains below, sequenced in a study of blood T cell repertoires in COVID-19. Libraries were prepared by immunoSEQ multiplex PCR; TCRdb keeps only in-frame clonotypes and omits some of them. Of more than 90,000 clones listed, roughly 72% are singletons. What was sequenced was peripheral blood. The origin of the receptors is a woman between 55 and 75 years old in a cohort sampled during active or convalescent COVID-19.

V usage is TRBV25-1 and J usage is TRBJ2-4, with a tentative D call TRBD1 (5 bases). Germline lookup yields CDR1 MGHDK and CDR2 SYGVNS. The V end lost 7 bases, the J end lost 1 base, and 11 bases lay between the germline ends. The CDR3 is 14 residues long. The CDR3 loop reads CASNLTVAKNIQYF. The CDR3 DNA follows: TGTGCCAGCAACCTGACAGTGGCCAAAAACATTCAGTACTTC.

V gene TRBV19 combines with J gene TRBJ2-7, with 8 bases that match TRBD1. J was trimmed by 3 bases and V by 3 bases; bases with no gene match: 7. The CDR3 covers 15 residues. The V gene's germline CDR1 is LNHDA and CDR2 SQIVND (reference sequence). The CDR3 region has the DNA TGTGCCAGTAGTATCAGTAGACAGGGGTACTACGAGCAGTACTTC. Translating gives CASSISRQGYYEQYF.

For this clone: An end of the junction does not agree with germline; a read error may underlie this. The chain combines TRBV18 with TRBJ1-1, with D possibly being TRBD1 (6 bases). CDR1 is KGHSH and CDR2 is LQKENI in the germline V gene. The CDR3 is 14 amino acids. CDR3 region: CASSPGHSNSEAFF. The CDR3 bases are TGTGCCAGCTCGCCGGGACACTCGAACTCTGAAGCTTTCTTT.

V is TRBV5-1 and J is TRBJ1-5; D is perhaps TRBD1 (6 bases). V was cut by 3 bases and J by 0 bases, with 10 bases left in between. In germline, CDR1 is SGHRS, CDR2 YFSETQ. The CDR3 spans 15 residues. CDR3 in amino acids: CASSWEGGSNQPQHF. CDR3 DNA sequence: TGCGCCAGCAGCTGGGAGGGGGGTAGCAATCAGCCCCAGCATTTT.

The chain recombines TRBV5-4 with TRBJ2-4; 11 positions match TRBD2. The CDR3 is 19 amino acids. V shed 3 bases, J shed 0 bases, and the junction held 11 bases outside the gene matches. Germline CDR1 reads SGHNT; CDR2 reads YYREEE (reference sequence). CDR3 amino acids: CASSSLDSGGELAKNIQYF. CDR3 sequence (DNA): TGTGCCAGCAGCTCGCTAGATAGCGGGGGGGAGCTAGCCAAAAACATTCAGTACTTC. Full variable domain (missing parts from reference TRBV5-4 and TRBJ2-4): ETGVTQSPTHLIKTRGQQVTLRCSSQSGHNTVSWYQQALGQGPQFIFQYYREEENGRGNFPPRFSGLQFPNYSSELNVNALELDDSALYLCASSSLDSGGELAKNIQYFGAGTRLSVL.

This rearrangement joins TRBV1 to TRBJ1-5; the table calls TRBD1, which could not be checked here. TRBV1 represents a pseudogene. The CDR3 runs 18 residues. This CDR3 reads CTSSRQRQGPLGNQPQHF. CDR3 DNA: TGCACCAGCAGCCGACAACGACAGGGACCCCTAGGAAATCAGCCCCAGCATTTT.

This clone was counted a few times. The chain links TRBV2 to TRBJ2-7, with TRBD2 matching over 14 bases. Unmatched junction bases numbered 3, after V lost 3 bases and J lost 2 bases. The CDR3 contains 16 residues. Germline assignment: CDR1 SNHLY and CDR2 FYNNEI. CDR3 sequence: CASSDRLAGGPYEQYF. CDR3 nucleotide sequence: TGTGCCAGCAGTGATCGACTAGCGGGGGGGCCCTACGAGCAGTACTTC.

The chain links TRBV2 to TRBJ2-7, with D unresolved. CDR3 length: 15 amino acids. V dropped 10 bases and J dropped 0 bases, with 19 bases sitting between them. The germline V gene has CDR1 SNHLY and CDR2 FYNNEI. The CDR3 DNA is TGTGCCACCACCTCGACTCCACCGAGCTCCTACGAGCAGTACTTC. The encoded protein is CATTSTPPSSYEQYF.

CDR3 DNA: TGTGCCAGCAGCGTAGCGGGGGAGTACACCGGGGAGCTGTTTTTT. Its translation: CASSVAGEYTGELFF. The chain joins TRBV9 to TRBJ2-2, with D perhaps matching TRBD2 (6 bases). V was clipped by 0 bases and J by 3 bases, with 9 bases between them. There are 15 residues in the CDR3. CDR1 and CDR2 (germline): SGDLS, YYNGEE.

This chain joins TRBV15 and TRBJ2-7, with 7 bases that match TRBD1. V lost 0 bases, J lost 3 bases, and 2 bases stayed unmatched. The germline V gene has CDR1 LNHNV and CDR2 YYDKDF (reference sequence). The CDR3 contains 14 residues. Here the CDR3 DNA reads TGTGCCACCAGCAGAGACGGACAGGACTACGAGCAGTACTTC. Amino acids: CATSRDGQDYEQYF. Using reference TRBV15 and TRBJ2-7 for the parts outside the CDR3, the full variable domain is DAMVIQNPRYQVTQFGKPVTLSCSQTLNHNVMYWYQQKSSQAPKLLFHYYDKDFNNEADTPDNFQSRRPNTSFCFLDIRSPGLGDTAMYLCATSRDGQDYEQYFGPGTRLTVT.

J is TRBJ2-2 and V is TRBV12-5, with 9 bases lining up with TRBD1. Germline-derived CDR1 and CDR2 are LGHNT and FRNRAP. CDR3 size: 15 residues. J lost 3 bases, V lost 3 bases, and 2 bases had no gene match. The DNA for the CDR3 is TGTGCTAGTGGTTTCACAGGGGGCTACACCGGGGAGCTGTTTTTT. It specifies CASGFTGGYTGELFF. Full variable domain (rest looked up from reference TRBV12-5 and TRBJ2-2): DARVTQTPRHKVTEMGQEVTMRCQPILGHNTVFWYRQTMMQGLELLAYFRNRAPLDDSGMPKDRFSAEMPDATLATLKIQPSEPRDSAVYFCASGFTGGYTGELFFGEGSRLTVL.

J is TRBJ1-2 and V is TRBV27; TRBD1 agrees at 8 bases. The CDR3 loop spans 11 amino acids. The germline gives CDR1 MNHEY, CDR2 SMNVEV (reference sequence). V lost 8 bases to trimming and J lost 8 bases; unmatched junction nucleotides: 4. The CDR3 DNA is TGTGCCAGCGGACAGGGTTACGGCTACACCTTC. This gives the protein CASGQGYGYTF.

V is TRBV5-1 and J is TRBJ2-5; maybe TRBD2 (5 bases). Trimming cost V 4 bases and J 1 base, with 14 bases left between them. The germline gives CDR1 SGHRS, CDR2 YFSETQ. The CDR3 length is 15 residues. CDR3 coding DNA: TGCGCCAGCAGCCAACAAGCGGATCTCCAAGAGACCCAGTACTTC. This sequence encodes CASSQQADLQETQYF.

The chain employs TRBV6-2 or TRBV6-3 and TRBJ2-7; D uncertain. Germline values: CDR1 MNHEY, CDR2 SVGEGT. The CDR3 has 15 amino acids. Trimming removed 0 bases from V and 3 bases from J, with 12 bases in between. The CDR3 DNA reads TGTGCCAGCAGTTACTCCCGGCTAGTCCACTACGAGCAGTACTTC. This encodes CASSYSRLVHYEQYF.

This clone was seen more than once but under ten times. The genes are TRBV30 and TRBJ2-5; 16 bases agree with TRBD2. The length of the CDR3 is 15 residues. CDR1 and CDR2 (germline): GTSNPN, SVGIG (reference sequence). V shed 5 bases and J 5 bases; nucleotides not matched to a gene: 5. The CDR3 DNA follows: TGTGCCTGGGGGACTAGCGGGGGGGCCTTGGAGACCCAGTACTTC. Amino acids: CAWGTSGGALETQYF.

This clone has a handful of counts. V and J are TRBV19 and TRBJ1-1; the match to TRBD1 covers 9 bases. Trimming cost V 3 bases and J 4 bases; bases outside gene matches: 6. CDR1 LNHDA and CDR2 SQIVND come from the germline V gene (reference sequence). The CDR3 is 15 amino acids. The CDR3 protein is CASSMIQGARTEAFF. The DNA of the CDR3 is TGTGCCAGTAGTATGATACAGGGGGCCCGCACTGAAGCTTTCTTT.

This rearrangement joins TRBV7-9 to TRBJ2-3, with TRBD2 matching over 7 bases. The CDR3 covers 15 residues. V dropped 4 bases and J dropped 2; count of bases not matched to a gene: 6. The V gene's germline CDR1 is SEHNR and CDR2 FQNEAQ (reference sequence). The CDR3 region has the DNA TGTGCCAGCAGCTCCCAAGCGGGGCACACAGATACGCAGTATTTT. Amino acid sequence: CASSSQAGHTDTQYF.

The gene calls are TRBV11-1 and TRBJ2-7; TRBD1 aligns across 10 bases. The V gene end was trimmed by 5 bases and the J gene end by 2 bases; junction bases not matched to a gene: 6. Per germline, CDR1 SGHAT and CDR2 FQDESV (reference sequence). The CDR3 is made up of 15 amino acids. The CDR3 DNA reads TGTGCCAGCAGCGCAACCGGGACAGGGGCCTACGAGCAGTACTTC. Translation: CASSATGTGAYEQYF.

J is TRBJ1-1 and V is TRBV28; the D is unclear. The germline CDR1 and CDR2 sequences are MDHEN and SYDVKM. Trimming shortened V by 1 base and J by 7 bases, and 7 bases separated the two germline ends. The CDR3 runs to 12 residues. Here the CDR3 reads CASSLFYGEAFF. Written as DNA, the CDR3 is TGTGCCAGCAGTTTATTTTACGGTGAAGCTTTCTTT. Variable domain in full (rest from reference TRBV28 and TRBJ1-1): DVKVTQSSRYLVKRTGEKVFLECVQDMDHENMFWYRQDPGLGLRLIYFSYDVKMKEKGDIPEGYSVSREKKERFSLILESASTNQTSMYLCASSLFYGEAFFGQGTRLTVV.

The rearrangement joins TRBV7-3 to TRBJ2-3, with 7 bases aligning to TRBD1. This CDR3 contains 16 residues. Per germline, CDR1 SGHTA and CDR2 FQGTGA. Trimming cost V 5 bases and J 2 bases; bases outside gene matches: 10. The DNA for the CDR3 is TGTGCCAGCAGCCCCCTGACAGGGATGGCCACAGATACGCAGTATTTT. Its translation: CASSPLTGMATDTQYF.

The CDR3 spells CASSTLDRTYEQYF. The CDR3 region has the DNA TGTGCCAGCAGTACCCTTGACAGGACCTACGAGCAGTACTTC. The chain combines TRBV28 with TRBJ2-7; the D gene is possibly TRBD1 (6 bases). Per the germline V gene, CDR1 is MDHEN and CDR2 is SYDVKM. This CDR3 is built from 14 residues. Trimming left V 5 bases short and J 2 bases short, with 13 bases between.

The V and J genes are TRBV5-8 and TRBJ1-4; perhaps TRBD1 as D (5 bases). Germline assignment: CDR1 SGHTS and CDR2 YDEGEE. There are 14 residues in the CDR3. V dropped 1 base and J dropped 4 bases, with 8 bases sitting between them. The CDR3 loop reads CASSLWTLNEKLFF. Here the CDR3 DNA reads TGTGCCAGCAGCTTGTGGACACTTAATGAAAAACTGTTTTTT.

The V call is TRBV6-2 or TRBV6-3, the J call TRBJ1-2; tentative D call: TRBD1 (6 bases). V lost 5 bases to trimming and J lost 2 bases, with 15 bases between them. The CDR3 sequence is 15 residues long. Germline V gene lookup returns CDR1 MNHEY and CDR2 SVGEGT. This CDR3 reads CASSPTGTRNYGYTF. CDR3 DNA: TGTGCCAGCAGTCCGACCGGGACAAGAAACTATGGCTACACCTTC.

CDR3 amino acids: CASRGLAGTYNEQFF. The CDR3 DNA sequence: TGTGCCAGCAGAGGACTAGCGGGGACCTACAATGAGCAGTTCTTC. V is TRBV6-5 and J is TRBJ2-1; 12 bases are shared with TRBD2. This CDR3 is built from 15 residues. J lost 2 bases, V lost 6 bases, and 2 bases had no gene match. CDR1 is MNHEY, CDR2 SVGAGI, per germline.

The chain carries TRBV2 and TRBJ2-4; a weak D match, TRBD2 (5 bases). Trimming removed 3 bases from V and 7 bases from J, with 13 bases in between. The CDR3 contains 14 residues. Germline V lookup: CDR1 SNHLY, CDR2 FYNNEI. In nucleotides, the CDR3 is TGTGCCAGCAGTGATATGGGGTGGAGGAACATTCAGTACTTC. It specifies CASSDMGWRNIQYF.

This clone came up a few times. The chain combines TRBV5-1 with TRBJ1-3, with 7 nucleotides matching TRBD1. The CDR3 length is 16 residues. The V gene end was trimmed by 4 bases and the J gene end by 4 bases; junction bases not matched to a gene: 11. Germline values: CDR1 SGHRS, CDR2 YFSETQ. Here the CDR3 DNA reads TGCGCCAGCAGCCTCTCACAGACAGGGAACGGAAACACCATATATTTT. This gives the protein CASSLSQTGNGNTIYF.

This clone was seen a few times. The chain joins TRBV30 to TRBJ1-2, with TRBD1 identical over 12 bases. Germline CDR1 reads GTSNPN; CDR2 reads SVGIG (reference sequence). The ends lost 8 bases at V and 5 bases at J; junction bases unmatched: 9. This CDR3 has 14 residues. This CDR3 reads CAVTGTGGGYGYTF. CDR3 nucleotides: TGTGCCGTAACCGGGACAGGGGGCGGGTATGGCTACACCTTC.

The rearrangement joins TRBV18 to TRBJ2-7; a weak D match, TRBD1 (6 bases). V dropped 3 bases and J dropped 9 bases, with 12 bases sitting between them. The germline gives CDR1 KGHSH, CDR2 LQKENI. The CDR3 sequence is 12 residues long. The CDR3 spells CASSPLQGWQYF. CDR3 in DNA: TGTGCCAGCTCACCGTTACAGGGATGGCAGTACTTC.

This clone was counted a few times. The V and J genes are TRBV7-2 and TRBJ2-7; 7 bases map to TRBD1. This CDR3 is 13 amino acids long. J was trimmed by 2 bases and V by 8 bases; bases with no gene match: 6. Germline lookup yields CDR1 SGHTA and CDR2 FQGNSA. Here the CDR3 DNA reads TGTGCCAGCGGATGGGGACAGACCTACGAGCAGTACTTC. This translates into CASGWGQTYEQYF.